These 21 T cell receptor beta chains share one sample of origin, sequenced in a study of CD8+ T cells in alopecia areata. As to treatment: oral pan-JAK inhibitor, 5-10 mg twice daily. RNA extraction was followed by reverse transcription into cDNA, which acted as the sequencing template. Using immunoSEQ multiplex PCR, the repertoire was profiled, and TCRdb retains in-frame clones only, with some absent. The sample carries about 200,000 clones, more than 45% recorded once. This material consisted of CD4+ T cells sorted from blood, taken at week 4, from a patient treated with tofacitinib. The source is a human donor with alopecia areata.

This clone was detected only a few times. The gene calls are TRBV25-1 and TRBJ2-1, with 8 nucleotides matching TRBD2. The trim removed 2 bases at V and 8 bases at J, leaving 8 bases unmatched. The CDR3 length is 15 residues. Germline V gene lookup returns CDR1 MGHDK and CDR2 SYGVNS. The CDR3 region has the DNA TGTGCCAGCAGTGAACGGGGGGGCCTTGACGATGAGCAGTTCTTC. As protein: CASSERGGLDDEQFF.

The V and J genes are TRBV10-3 and TRBJ2-7, with D unclear. The ends were cut back, 1 base at V and 6 bases at J, with 7 bases in the middle. There are 12 residues in the CDR3. CDR1 ENHRY and CDR2 SYGVKD come from the germline V gene. In DNA form, the CDR3 reads TGTGCCATCAGTGAGTTGGTAACCGAGCAGTACTTC. It translates to CAISELVTEQYF.

The chain has TRBV5-1 and TRBJ2-3; 13 bases match TRBD2. After removal of 6 bases from V and 5 bases from J, the junction contained 9 bases not matched to a gene. The germline V gene has CDR1 SGHRS and CDR2 YFSETQ. The CDR3 length is 16 residues. This chain's CDR3 is CASTWTGTSGVDTQYF. The CDR3 DNA follows: TGCGCCAGCACCTGGACTGGGACTAGCGGGGTAGATACGCAGTATTTT.

The genes are TRBV7-2 and TRBJ2-3, with D possibly matching TRBD2 (5 bases). Between the trimmed V and J ends, which lost 3 bases and 13 bases, there was a span of 17 bases. CDR3 length: 13 amino acids. From germline, CDR1 is SGHTA and CDR2 FQGNSA. The CDR3 sequence: CASSFRRTSGEYF. CDR3 bases: TGTGCCAGCAGCTTCCGGCGAACCAGCGGAGAGTATTTT.

The chain combines TRBV2 with TRBJ2-5; no definite D call. Looked up from germline, CDR1 is SNHLY and CDR2 is FYNNEI. V lost 8 bases and J 7 bases, leaving 11 bases between the germline ends. The CDR3 totals 11 residues. For the CDR3, the DNA is TGTGCCAGCCTGGGATGGGGGACCCAGTACTTC. This translates into CASLGWGTQYF.

This clone was seen once. This sequence joins TRBV9 and TRBJ2-2, with 10 bases aligning to TRBD2. Trimming cost V 4 bases and J 5 bases; bases outside gene matches: 11. CDR1 is SGDLS, CDR2 YYNGEE, per germline. CDR3 size: 17 residues. CDR3 DNA sequence: TGTGCCAGCAGCACACCCCGAGCGGGGGGGCTGACCGGGGAGCTGTTTTTT. Its protein product is CASSTPRAGGLTGELFF. Looking up the rest from reference TRBV9 and TRBJ2-2 gives the full variable domain: DSGVTQTPKHLITATGQRVTLRCSPRSGDLSVYWYQQSLDQGLQFLIQYYNGEERAKGNILERFSAQQFPDLHSELNLSSLELGDSALYFCASSTPRAGGLTGELFFGEGSRLTVL.

This chain joins TRBV7-2 and TRBJ1-5; 8 bases match TRBD1. V trimming: 6 bases; J trimming: 5 bases; junction bases outside the gene matches: 6. Germline V CDR1 and CDR2: SGHTA, FQGNSA. This CDR3 contains 14 residues. DNA of the CDR3: TGTGCCAGCAGTCTACAGGGGGAATATCAGCCCCAGCATTTT. This encodes CASSLQGEYQPQHF.

This clone was observed a few times. The gene calls are TRBV5-6 and TRBJ2-5; 9 bases fit TRBD1. This CDR3 spans 17 amino acids. Germline V gene sequence: CDR1 SGHDT, CDR2 YYEEEE. V trimming: 5 bases; J trimming: 1 base; junction bases outside the gene matches: 12. The chain's CDR3 is CASSWGQGISGQETQYF. The DNA of the CDR3 is TGTGCCAGCAGTTGGGGACAGGGAATAAGTGGCCAAGAGACCCAGTACTTC.

The J gene is TRBJ1-2, the V gene TRBV30; maybe TRBD1 (5 bases). Between the trimmed V and J ends, which lost 8 bases and 4 bases, there was a span of 11 bases. CDR1 and CDR2 (germline): GTSNPN, SVGIG (reference sequence). This CDR3 region has 11 residues. The CDR3 DNA sequence: TGTGCCGGGGGGACGGCCTATGGCTACACCTTC. Its translation: CAGGTAYGYTF.

The chain has TRBV4-1 and TRBJ2-2; 7 nucleotides align to TRBD1. This CDR3 has 16 residues. The trim removed 0 bases at V and 5 bases at J, leaving 6 bases unmatched. Germline-derived CDR1 and CDR2 are MGHRA and YSYEKL. The CDR3 nucleotides read TGCGCCAGCAGCCAAGATCGAACAGGGGCTACCGGGGAGCTGTTTTTT. Protein product: CASSQDRTGATGELFF.

This rearrangement joins TRBV29-1 to TRBJ2-5, with 9 bases aligning to TRBD2. Germline CDR1 and CDR2: SQVTM and ANQGSEA. The length of the CDR3 is 13 residues. The J segment lost 5 bases and the V segment lost 6 bases, leaving 7 bases of the junction unmatched. CDR3 in DNA: TGCAGCGTCCGTGTTGCGGGGGGGGAGACCCAGTACTTC. Its translation: CSVRVAGGETQYF.

The chain combines TRBV2 with TRBJ1-5; no reliable D call. The CDR3 covers 15 residues. Per the germline V gene, CDR1 is SNHLY and CDR2 is FYNNEI. The V and J ends lost 2 bases and 5 bases respectively, with 13 bases between them. The CDR3 reads CASSEIGRVDQPQHF. The CDR3 DNA reads TGTGCCAGCAGTGAAATCGGGCGAGTCGATCAGCCCCAGCATTTT.

V usage is TRBV9 and J usage is TRBJ2-2; TRBD2 agrees at 9 bases. Germline assignment: CDR1 SGDLS and CDR2 YYNGEE. The trim removed 0 bases at V and 2 bases at J, leaving 2 bases unmatched. The CDR3 totals 16 residues. The CDR3 DNA follows: TGTGCCAGCAGCGTAGGGACTAGCGACAACACCGGGGAGCTGTTTTTT. Protein sequence: CASSVGTSDNTGELFF.

The chain is built from TRBV4-3 and TRBJ2-1; D remains unclear. The V gene lost 1 base and the J gene lost 5 bases, with 12 bases spanning the gap. The CDR3 has 15 amino acids. The germline V gene has CDR1 LGHNA and CDR2 YSLEER. CDR3 loop: CASSQVAQVHNEQFF. The CDR3 nucleotides read TGCGCCAGCAGCCAAGTGGCCCAGGTACACAATGAGCAGTTCTTC.

This clone turned up a few times. Different DNA sequences within this sample yield the same CDR3. The CDR3 DNA reads as TGTGCCAGCAGTCTACGACAGGGTGCCTATGGCTACACCTTC. Translation gives CASSLRQGAYGYTF. V usage is TRBV27 and J usage is TRBJ1-2, with 7 bases that match TRBD1. This CDR3 is 14 amino acids long. V lost 5 bases and J lost 4; bases outside the gene matches: 7. Germline CDR1 MNHEY, CDR2 SMNVEV (reference sequence).

The chain couples TRBV5-1 to TRBJ2-7; D call uncertain. CDR1 is SGHRS and CDR2 is YFSETQ in the germline V gene. There are 14 residues in the CDR3. Trimming took off 4 bases at V and 6 bases at J, with 17 bases between the two ends. The CDR3, as DNA: TGCGCCAGCAGCCCCCCTGACGACCTCGGCGAGCAGTACTTC. Protein product: CASSPPDDLGEQYF.

The rearrangement joins TRBV7-2 to TRBJ2-3; D is undetermined. Germline loops: CDR1 SGHTA, CDR2 FQGNSA. V was cut by 3 bases and J by 0 bases, with 1 base left in between. This CDR3 region has 12 residues. The CDR3, as DNA: TGTGCCAGCAGCTTCAGCACAGATACGCAGTATTTT. It codes for CASSFSTDTQYF.

This clone occurred a few times. This chain links TRBV29-1 with TRBJ2-7, with TRBD1 matching over 9 bases. The CDR3 sequence is 16 residues long. Germline loops: CDR1 SQVTM, CDR2 ANQGSEA. Unmatched junction bases numbered 17, after V lost 6 bases and J lost 5 bases. DNA for the CDR3: TGCAGCGTCATGGGGGGACAGGGTGGTTCTACCCACGAGCAGTACTTC. Translating it yields CSVMGGQGGSTHEQYF.

The rearrangement joins TRBV9 to TRBJ1-1, with D unresolved. The CDR3 has 12 amino acids. CDR1 and CDR2 (germline): SGDLS, YYNGEE. The V and J ends lost 0 bases and 7 bases respectively, with 7 bases between them. CDR3 DNA: TGTGCCAGCAGCGTAGGTGGCAGTGAAGCTTTCTTT. Its translation: CASSVGGSEAFF.

Comments on this clone: The same CDR3 is also encoded by other DNA sequences in this sample. The DNA of the CDR3 is TGCGCCAGCAGCCAAGATAGAACTAACTATGGCTACACCTTC. Translated, it gives CASSQDRTNYGYTF. The chain links TRBV4-3 to TRBJ1-2; D remains unclear. Germline assignment: CDR1 LGHNA and CDR2 YSLEER. CDR3 size: 14 residues. The ends were cut back, 0 bases at V and 0 bases at J, with 5 bases in the middle.

Comments on this clone: A clone one base away is much larger, so this may be a read error. Other nucleotide sequences in the sample specify the same CDR3. V gene TRBV20-1 combines with J gene TRBJ1-4; TRBD1 matches 7 bases. Germline CDR1 reads DFQATT; CDR2 reads SNEGSKA (reference sequence). The CDR3 length is 11 residues. V lost 3 bases, J lost 8 bases, and 0 bases stayed unmatched. This CDR3 reads CSARGQEKLFF. CDR3 sequence (DNA): TGCAGTGCTAGGGGACAGGAAAAACTGTTTTTT.